Each of the 30 T cell receptor beta chains below was sequenced from the same sample in a study of patients and donors after allogeneic stem cell transplantation. TCRdb processed the RT-PCR reads anew with MiXCR; each CDR3 protein has one entry. This table has some 20,000 distinct CDR3 sequences, 25% to 30% appearing once. The sample consisted of blood, either unsorted or a sorted T cell fraction (not recorded which). Every receptor here comes from a human donor who was either an allogeneic HSCT recipient or a stem cell or donor lymphocyte infusion donor (not recorded which). It is not recorded whose cells these are; they may come from a transplant donor.

A few counts support this clonotype. This chain joins TRBV6-7 and TRBJ1-5, with D possibly matching TRBD1 (5 bases). TRBV6-7 is assigned to the ORF class and has an uncertain function. The CDR3 length is 15 residues. V was pared by 5 bases and J by 4 bases, with 15 bases between. The CDR3 region has the DNA TGTGCCAGCAGTCGGAAAGGGGCGCGTAATCAGCCCCAGCATTTT. It is translated as CASSRKGARNQPQHF.

This clonotype was counted ten times or more. This chain joins TRBV27 and TRBJ1-6; D not resolved. Germline V gene sequence: CDR1 MNHEY, CDR2 SMNVEV (reference sequence). The V gene lost 4 bases and the J gene lost 7 bases, with 17 bases spanning the gap. The CDR3 totals 16 residues. The CDR3 loop reads CASSYVIPGSNSPLHF. The CDR3 nucleotides are TGTGCCAGCAGTTACGTCATCCCCGGCAGCAATTCACCCCTCCACTTT.

This clonotype has just a few counts. The chain is built from TRBV7-9 and TRBJ2-3, with a weak D call TRBD1 (5 bases). Trimming removed 3 bases from V and 4 bases from J, with 26 bases in between. The CDR3 loop spans 19 amino acids. CDR1 and CDR2 (germline): SEHNR, FQNEAQ (reference sequence). CDR3 sequence (DNA): TGTGCCAGCAGCTTGCCCTCGAGTGGGGCGCCAACCCGACCAGATACGCAGTATTTT. Its protein product is CASSLPSSGAPTRPDTQYF.

This clonotype is labeled medium-sized. J is TRBJ1-4 and V is TRBV27; 7 nucleotides match TRBD1. The CDR3 totals 13 residues. Trimming took 2 bases from V and 7 from J; bases not matched to a gene: 1. CDR1 and CDR2 (germline): MNHEY, SMNVEV (reference sequence). The CDR3 loop reads CASSLQGGEKLFF. The DNA for the CDR3 is TGTGCCAGCAGTTTACAGGGGGGTGAAAAACTGTTTTTT. Full variable domain (outside the CDR3, taken from reference TRBV27 and TRBJ1-4): EAQVTQNPRYLITVTGKKLTVTCSQNMNHEYMSWYRQDPGLGLRQIYYSMNVEVTDKGDVPEGYKVSRKEKRNFPLILESPSPNQTSLYFCASSLQGGEKLFFGSGTQLSVL.

The V call is TRBV5-5, the J call TRBJ1-1, with D possibly TRBD1 on 5 matching bases. Germline values: CDR1 SGHKS, CDR2 YYEKEE (reference sequence). The CDR3 runs to 14 residues. Trimming took off 3 bases at V and 4 bases at J, with 13 bases between the two ends. The CDR3 loop reads CASSSPQGTTEAFF. As DNA, the CDR3 is TGTGCCAGCAGCTCTCCCCAAGGGACCACTGAAGCTTTCTTT.

The CDR3 is CASSLEGRHDPLHF. The CDR3, as DNA: TGTGCCAGCAGCTTGGAGGGCCGACACGACCCCCTCCACTTT. The rearrangement links TRBV7-9 to TRBJ1-6; D remains unclear. The germline gives CDR1 SEHNR, CDR2 FQNEAQ (reference sequence). V was pared by 3 bases and J by 13 bases, with 16 bases between. This CDR3 is 14 amino acids long.

The gene calls are TRBV24-1 and TRBJ1-5; 10 bases map to TRBD1. V dropped 7 bases and J dropped 3; count of bases not matched to a gene: 2. Germline loops: CDR1 KGHDR, CDR2 SFDVKD. The CDR3 length is 14 residues. The CDR3 spells CATRDRGINQPQHF. CDR3 DNA sequence: TGTGCCACCAGGGACAGGGGGATCAATCAGCCCCAGCATTTT.

V gene TRBV12-3 or TRBV12-4 combines with J gene TRBJ2-1; 7 nucleotides line up with TRBD1. The CDR3 runs to 15 residues. Losses at the gene ends were 6 bases for V and 8 bases for J; bases not matched to a gene: 13. The CDR3 nucleotides read TGTGCCAGCAGCCCTAGGGGGCCCACCAGGCATGAGCAGTTCTTC. This codes for CASSPRGPTRHEQFF.

In this sample, this clonotype turned up a few times. The V and J genes are TRBV20-1 and TRBJ1-2; D is perhaps TRBD1 (5 bases). Germline CDR1 is DFQATT and CDR2 is SNEGSKA (reference sequence). The CDR3 is 12 amino acids. The germline V and J ends were trimmed by 0 bases and 7 bases, with 9 bases remaining between them. CDR3 nucleotide sequence: TGCAGTGCTAGAGATTCCGGGGGTGGCTACACCTTC. Its protein is CSARDSGGGYTF.

The table lists this clonotype with a few counts. The chain employs TRBV7-2 and TRBJ1-1; D uncertain. Trimming left V 2 bases short and J 3 bases short, with 16 bases between. This CDR3 is built from 16 residues. CDR1 and CDR2 from the germline V gene are SGHTA and FQGNSA. Here the CDR3 DNA reads TGTGCCAGCAGCTTAAAGCCGAACAGCTTTTACACTGAAGCTTTCTTT. Protein product: CASSLKPNSFYTEAFF.

This clonotype was detected only a few times. The J gene is TRBJ1-1, the V gene TRBV29-1, with 8 bases aligning to TRBD1. The CDR3 contains 13 residues. Per the germline V gene, CDR1 is SQVTM and CDR2 is ANQGSEA. V was pared by 1 base and J by 13 bases, with 11 bases of the junction left unmatched. CDR3 protein: CSVEVLARTGLFF. The CDR3 nucleotides are TGCAGCGTTGAAGTATTGGCGAGGACAGGGCTTTTCTTT.

This chain joins TRBV10-3 and TRBJ1-4; D is unclear. Germline assignment: CDR1 ENHRY and CDR2 SYGVKD. The CDR3 length is 14 residues. The V end lost 0 bases, the J end lost 5 bases, and 7 bases lay between the germline ends. CDR3 in amino acids: CAISESTTNEKLFF. Here the CDR3 DNA reads TGTGCCATCAGTGAGTCCACTACGAATGAAAAACTGTTTTTT.

This clonotype was detected a few times. This sequence joins TRBV28 and TRBJ1-1; D is uncertain. In germline, CDR1 is MDHEN, CDR2 SYDVKM. The CDR3 has 13 residues. V was trimmed by 2 bases and J by 7 bases, leaving 11 bases between them. DNA of the CDR3: TGTGCCAGCAGTTTAGAGGCGGAACTTGAAGCTTTCTTT. Protein sequence: CASSLEAELEAFF.

This chain connects TRBV24-1 to TRBJ2-3; tentatively, D is TRBD1 (5 bases). CDR1 and CDR2 from the germline V gene are KGHDR and SFDVKD. This CDR3 has 13 amino acids. Between the trimmed V and J ends, which lost 5 bases and 7 bases, there was a span of 12 bases. The CDR3 coding sequence is TGTGCCACCAGTGGGGCAGGGCTTCATACGCAGTATTTT. Its translation is CATSGAGLHTQYF.

V gene TRBV24-1 combines with J gene TRBJ1-1, with D hard to call. The CDR3 runs to 12 residues. The germline CDR1 and CDR2 sequences are KGHDR and SFDVKD. Trimming took off 7 bases at V and 1 base at J, with 6 bases between the two ends. CDR3 sequence: CATRGRNTEAFF. Here the CDR3 DNA reads TGTGCCACCAGAGGGAGGAACACTGAAGCTTTCTTT.

The table lists this clonotype with a few counts. CDR3 nucleotide sequence: TGTGCCATCAGTGACTCGGACAGGGCCCCCAATCAGCCCCAGCATTTT. This codes for CAISDSDRAPNQPQHF. This sequence joins TRBV10-3 and TRBJ1-5; 8 bases are a match to TRBD1. Looked up from germline, CDR1 is ENHRY and CDR2 is SYGVKD. This CDR3 has 16 amino acids. J was trimmed by 3 bases and V by 3 bases; bases with no gene match: 7.

This clonotype turned up a few times. The chain couples TRBV9 to TRBJ2-1; 14 positions agree with TRBD2. This CDR3 region has 19 residues. J gave up 10 bases and V 0 bases, and 15 bases lay outside the gene matches. CDR1 and CDR2 from the germline V gene are SGDLS and YYNGEE. CDR3 region: CASSVASGLAGAPDGEQFF. For the CDR3, the DNA is TGTGCCAGCAGCGTAGCTTCGGGACTAGCGGGGGCCCCAGACGGGGAGCAGTTCTTC.

The sample holds a few counts of this clonotype. V and J are TRBV2 and TRBJ1-2; no definite D call. This CDR3 has 13 residues. CDR1 is SNHLY and CDR2 is FYNNEI in the germline V gene. Deletions cut 2 bases from V and 2 bases from J, with 6 bases between. CDR3 protein: CASSEKANYGYTF. The CDR3 DNA follows: TGTGCCAGCAGTGAAAAAGCCAACTATGGCTACACCTTC.

The chain uses TRBV28 and TRBJ2-5; TRBD2 is a possible D gene (7 bases). V dropped 3 bases and J dropped 0 bases, with 14 bases sitting between them. Germline V gene sequence: CDR1 MDHEN, CDR2 SYDVKM. This CDR3 has 16 amino acids. CDR3 in amino acids: CASSFRGGGHQETQYF. CDR3 sequence (DNA): TGTGCCAGCAGTTTCAGAGGCGGGGGCCACCAAGAGACCCAGTACTTC.

This clonotype was seen a handful of times. The chain combines TRBV5-6 with TRBJ1-1, with 9 bases fitting TRBD1. Germline V gives CDR1 SGHDT, CDR2 YYEEEE. The CDR3 runs to 13 residues. V lost 3 bases to trimming and J lost 3 bases; unmatched junction nucleotides: 0. CDR3 sequence reads: CASSWDRDTEAFF. Here the CDR3 DNA reads TGTGCCAGCAGCTGGGACAGGGACACTGAAGCTTTCTTT.

J is TRBJ2-5 and V is TRBV12-3 or TRBV12-4; 7 bases align to TRBD2. V shed 5 bases and J 3 bases; nucleotides not matched to a gene: 6. This CDR3 is 14 amino acids long. The CDR3 DNA reads TGTGCCAGCAGTCCCGCCACTAGCGAAGAGACCCAGTACTTC. This codes for CASSPATSEETQYF.

The rearrangement uses TRBV6-4 and TRBJ2-1; D is uncertain. V shed 5 bases and J shed 0 bases, with 17 bases lying between them. Germline CDR1 reads MRHNA; CDR2 reads SNTAGT. CDR3 size: 17 residues. Written as DNA, the CDR3 is TGTGCCAGCAGTCCGCTGATGGGAACGAGCTCCTACAATGAGCAGTTCTTC. Translated: CASSPLMGTSSYNEQFF.

Only a few counts were recorded for this clonotype. The chain recombines TRBV7-3 with TRBJ2-3; either TRBD1 or TRBD2 may fit D (5 bases each). V was cut by 5 bases and J by 5 bases, with 11 bases left in between. The CDR3 is made up of 13 amino acids. CDR1 is SGHTA, CDR2 FQGTGA, per germline. CDR3 DNA: TGTGCCAGCAGCCCGGGGCCGGGAGATACGCAGTATTTT. It codes for CASSPGPGDTQYF.

V is TRBV7-3 and J is TRBJ2-4, with D tentatively TRBD1 (5 bases). V was trimmed by 3 bases and J by 0 bases, leaving 9 bases between them. The CDR3 runs to 15 residues. CDR1 SGHTA and CDR2 FQGTGA come from the germline V gene. CDR3 amino acids: CASSFPDRAKNIQYF. The CDR3 DNA reads as TGTGCCAGCAGCTTCCCTGACAGAGCCAAAAACATTCAGTACTTC.

This clonotype has a handful of counts. V usage is TRBV25-1 and J usage is TRBJ2-1; 11 bases map to TRBD2. This CDR3 spans 14 amino acids. Germline V gene sequence: CDR1 MGHDK, CDR2 SYGVNS. After removal of 6 bases from V and 10 bases from J, the junction contained 8 bases not matched to a gene. The CDR3 protein is CASRYSGGALEQFF. The CDR3 bases are TGTGCCAGCAGGTATAGCGGGGGGGCCCTCGAGCAGTTCTTC.

This clonotype was detected ten times or more. This chain links TRBV6-5 with TRBJ2-5, with D unresolved. Trimming took 5 bases from V and 2 from J, leaving 9 bases between them. CDR3 length: 13 residues. CDR1 is MNHEY and CDR2 is SVGAGI in the germline V gene. CDR3: CASSLNDQETQYF. For the CDR3, the DNA is TGTGCCAGCAGTCTCAACGATCAAGAGACCCAGTACTTC.

In its sample, this clonotype was seen a few times. This chain joins TRBV4-2 and TRBJ1-4; D gene unclear. V was trimmed by 1 base and J by 4 bases, leaving 10 bases between them. This CDR3 spans 15 amino acids. CDR1 is LGHNA and CDR2 is YNFKEQ in the germline V gene. CDR3 residues: CASSQGGRVNEKLFF. The CDR3 DNA reads as TGTGCCAGCAGCCAAGGCGGAAGGGTTAATGAAAAACTGTTTTTT.

The chain combines TRBV9 with TRBJ1-2; TRBD1 might be the D (6 bases). The CDR3 length is 14 residues. V was pared by 4 bases and J by 3 bases, with 13 bases between. Germline CDR1 and CDR2: SGDLS and YYNGEE. The chain's CDR3 is CASSHPTGYYGYTF. The CDR3 nucleotides read TGTGCCAGCAGCCACCCGACAGGCTACTATGGCTACACCTTC.

Judged by abundance, this clonotype is medium-sized. The chain employs TRBV7-3 and TRBJ1-1, with D possibly matching TRBD1 (5 bases). The CDR3 covers 13 residues. The germline V and J ends were trimmed by 4 bases and 4 bases, with 10 bases remaining between them. CDR1 and CDR2 (germline): SGHTA, FQGTGA. The CDR3, as DNA: TGTGCCAGCAGCTGGTCGGGGGGCACTGAAGCTTTCTTT. Translating gives CASSWSGGTEAFF.

The rearrangement uses TRBV20-1 and TRBJ2-3; the match to TRBD2 covers 9 bases. CDR3 length: 15 residues. The germline V gene encodes CDR1 DFQATT and CDR2 SNEGSKA (reference sequence). J gave up 3 bases and V 2 bases, and 6 bases lay outside the gene matches. The CDR3 is CSARSAGGPTDTQYF. In DNA, the CDR3 is TGCAGTGCTAGATCGGCGGGGGGGCCAACAGATACGCAGTATTTT.